This entry lists 6 T cell receptor beta chains sequenced from one sample in a study of identical twins. Using its own MiXCR run on the 5' RACE reads, TCRdb lists one record per CDR3 protein. The sample gives under 900,000 distinct CDR3 sequences, around 12% of which show up once; under 2% is in the top ten. The same sample was also studied in work on yellow fever vaccine responses in identical twins.

The sample consisted of PBMCs. The receptors were gathered from a woman aged 18 to 35 in good health.

The rearrangement joins TRBV28 to TRBJ2-3; 10 positions match TRBD2. The CDR3 extends over 15 amino acids. V trimming: 5 bases; J trimming: 2 bases; junction bases outside the gene matches: 4. Germline CDR1 and CDR2: MDHEN and SYDVKM. CDR3 region: CASSQGLANTDTQYF. The CDR3 DNA follows: TGTGCCAGCAGTCAGGGACTAGCGAACACAGATACGCAGTATTTT. Full variable domain (rest looked up from reference TRBV28 and TRBJ2-3): DVKVTQSSRYLVKRTGEKVFLECVQDMDHENMFWYRQDPGLGLRLIYFSYDVKMKEKGDIPEGYSVSREKKERFSLILESASTNQTSMYLCASSQGLANTDTQYFGPGTRLTVL.

This clonotype was counted many times. The chain couples TRBV15 to TRBJ2-2; D unclear. The CDR3 is 15 amino acids. Trimming took off 1 base at V and 2 bases at J, with 8 bases between the two ends. The germline CDR1 and CDR2 sequences are LNHNV and YYDKDF (reference sequence). CDR3 region: CATSRGSQNTGELFF. The DNA for the CDR3 is TGTGCCACCAGCAGAGGATCGCAAAACACCGGGGAGCTGTTTTTT.

This clonotype has a count of ten or more. This chain uses TRBV9 with TRBJ2-7; D gene ambiguous. The CDR3 consists of 13 residues. Germline CDR1 is SGDLS and CDR2 is YYNGEE. Trimming stripped 0 bases from V and 6 bases from J, with 10 bases between. CDR3 loop: CASSVEMHTEQYF. The CDR3 DNA is TGTGCCAGCAGCGTAGAAATGCATACCGAGCAGTACTTC. The variable domain in full, completed from reference TRBV9 and TRBJ2-7, reads DSGVTQTPKHLITATGQRVTLRCSPRSGDLSVYWYQQSLDQGLQFLIQYYNGEERAKGNILERFSAQQFPDLHSELNLSSLELGDSALYFCASSVEMHTEQYFGPGTRLTVT.

The chain is built from TRBV3-1 and TRBJ1-4; 7 nucleotides agree with TRBD1. V was clipped by 4 bases and J by 10 bases; unmatched bases: 15. The CDR3 extends over 16 amino acids. CDR1 is LGHDT and CDR2 is YNNKEL in the germline V gene (reference sequence). CDR3 region: CASSPSGTGDYGKLFF. CDR3 DNA sequence: TGTGCCAGCAGCCCGTCGGGAACAGGGGACTACGGAAAACTGTTTTTT.

This chain connects TRBV5-1 to TRBJ1-2; D gene uncertain. Germline V lookup: CDR1 SGHRS, CDR2 YFSETQ. This CDR3 has 17 residues. The V and J ends lost 1 base and 8 bases respectively, with 24 bases between them. As DNA, the CDR3 is TGCGCCAGCAGCTTGTGGGCCGACACCCGCCTCCCTCGGGGCTACACCTTC. Protein sequence: CASSLWADTRLPRGYTF.

This sequence joins TRBV14 and TRBJ2-1, with 11 nucleotides matching TRBD2. Looked up from germline, CDR1 is SGHDN and CDR2 is FVKESK. The junction had 13 bases not matched to a gene; V was cut back by 3 bases and J by 0 bases. This CDR3 spans 20 amino acids. The CDR3, as DNA: TGTGCCAGCAGCCATTTTGCAGGAGGCACTAGCGGGAGCTCCTACAATGAGCAGTTCTTC. This codes for CASSHFAGGTSGSSYNEQFF.